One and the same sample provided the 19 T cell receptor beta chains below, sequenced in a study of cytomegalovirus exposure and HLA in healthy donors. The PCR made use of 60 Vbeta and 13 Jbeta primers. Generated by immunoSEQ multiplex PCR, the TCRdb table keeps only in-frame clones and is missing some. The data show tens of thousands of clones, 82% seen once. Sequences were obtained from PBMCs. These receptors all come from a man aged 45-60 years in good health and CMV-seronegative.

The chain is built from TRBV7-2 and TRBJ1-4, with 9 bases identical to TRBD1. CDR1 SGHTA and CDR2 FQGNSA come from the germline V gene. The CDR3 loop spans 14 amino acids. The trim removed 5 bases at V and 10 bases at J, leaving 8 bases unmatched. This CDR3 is CASSPGDRDGKLFF. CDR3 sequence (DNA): TGTGCCAGCAGCCCAGGGGACAGGGACGGAAAACTGTTTTTT.

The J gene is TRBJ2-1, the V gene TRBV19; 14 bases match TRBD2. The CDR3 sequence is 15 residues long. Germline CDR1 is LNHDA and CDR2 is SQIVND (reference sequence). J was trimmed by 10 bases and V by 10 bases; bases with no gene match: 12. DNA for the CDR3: TGTGCCACCCGAGGGACTAGCGGGAGTAGAAGCGAGCAGTTCTTC. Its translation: CATRGTSGSRSEQFF.

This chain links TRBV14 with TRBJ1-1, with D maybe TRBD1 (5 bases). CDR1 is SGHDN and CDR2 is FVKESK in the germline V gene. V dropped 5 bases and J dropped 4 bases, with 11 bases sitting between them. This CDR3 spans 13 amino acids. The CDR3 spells CASSTQVGTEAFF. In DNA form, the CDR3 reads TGTGCCAGCAGCACACAGGTGGGCACTGAAGCTTTCTTT.

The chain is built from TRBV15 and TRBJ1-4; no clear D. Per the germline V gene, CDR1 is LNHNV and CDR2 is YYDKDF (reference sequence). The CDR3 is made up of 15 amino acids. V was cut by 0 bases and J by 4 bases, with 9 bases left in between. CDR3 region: CATSRDKGGNEKLFF. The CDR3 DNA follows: TGTGCCACCAGCAGAGATAAAGGCGGTAATGAAAAACTGTTTTTT.

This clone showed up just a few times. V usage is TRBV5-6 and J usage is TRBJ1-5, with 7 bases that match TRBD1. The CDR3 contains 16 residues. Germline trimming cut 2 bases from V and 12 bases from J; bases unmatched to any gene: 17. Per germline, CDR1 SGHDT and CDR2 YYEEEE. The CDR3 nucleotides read TGTGCCAGCAGCTTAAGGGGGCTATCACTCATCAGAGACCAGCATTTT. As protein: CASSLRGLSLIRDQHF.

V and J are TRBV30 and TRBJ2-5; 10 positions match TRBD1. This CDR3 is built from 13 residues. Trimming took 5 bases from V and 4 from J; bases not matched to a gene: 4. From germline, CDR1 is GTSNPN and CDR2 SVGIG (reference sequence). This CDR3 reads CAWATGGLETQYF. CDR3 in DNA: TGTGCCTGGGCGACAGGGGGCCTAGAGACCCAGTACTTC.

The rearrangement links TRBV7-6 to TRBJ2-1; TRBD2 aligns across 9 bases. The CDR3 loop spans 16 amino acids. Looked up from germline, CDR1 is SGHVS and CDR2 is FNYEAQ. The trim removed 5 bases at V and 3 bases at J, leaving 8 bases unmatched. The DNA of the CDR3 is TGTGCCAGCAGCATCCGACTAGCGGTTCTCTACAATGAGCAGTTCTTC. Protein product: CASSIRLAVLYNEQFF.

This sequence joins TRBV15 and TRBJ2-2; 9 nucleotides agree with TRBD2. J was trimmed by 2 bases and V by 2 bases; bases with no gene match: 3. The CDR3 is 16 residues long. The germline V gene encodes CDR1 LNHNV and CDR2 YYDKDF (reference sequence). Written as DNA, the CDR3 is TGTGCCACCAGCAGACTAGCGGGGTTTAACACCGGGGAGCTGTTTTTT. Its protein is CATSRLAGFNTGELFF.

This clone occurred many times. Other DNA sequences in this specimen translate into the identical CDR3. The CDR3 is CASREQETQYF. CDR3 DNA: TGTGCCAGCAGGGAGCAAGAGACCCAGTACTTC. The rearrangement uses TRBV2 and TRBJ2-5; no clear D gene. Germline loops: CDR1 SNHLY, CDR2 FYNNEI. V lost 6 bases and J 2 bases, leaving 4 bases between the germline ends. CDR3 size: 11 residues.

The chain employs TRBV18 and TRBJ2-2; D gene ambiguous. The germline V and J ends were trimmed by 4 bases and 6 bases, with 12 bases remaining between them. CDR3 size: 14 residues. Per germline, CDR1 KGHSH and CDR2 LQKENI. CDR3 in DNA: TGTGCCAGCTCACTGAAGCCCACGGCCGGGGAGCTGTTTTTT. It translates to CASSLKPTAGELFF. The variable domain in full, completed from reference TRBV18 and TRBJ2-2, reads NAGVMQNPRHLVRRRGQEARLRCSPMKGHSHVYWYRQLPEEGLKFMVYLQKENIIDESGMPKERFSAEFPKEGPSILRIQQVVRGDSAAYFCASSLKPTAGELFFGEGSRLTVL.

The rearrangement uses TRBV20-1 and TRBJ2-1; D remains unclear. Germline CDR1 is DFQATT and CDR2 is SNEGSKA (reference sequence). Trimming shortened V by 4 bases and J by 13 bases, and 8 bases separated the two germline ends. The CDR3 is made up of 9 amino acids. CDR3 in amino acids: CSATLSQFF. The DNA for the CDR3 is TGCAGTGCTACCCTATCCCAGTTCTTC.

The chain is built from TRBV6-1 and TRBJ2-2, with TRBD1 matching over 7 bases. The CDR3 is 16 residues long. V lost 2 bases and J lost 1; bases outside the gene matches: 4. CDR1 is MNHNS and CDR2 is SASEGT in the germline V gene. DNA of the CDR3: TGTGCCAGCAGTGAAAAGACAGGGTGGAACACCGGGGAGCTGTTTTTT. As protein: CASSEKTGWNTGELFF.

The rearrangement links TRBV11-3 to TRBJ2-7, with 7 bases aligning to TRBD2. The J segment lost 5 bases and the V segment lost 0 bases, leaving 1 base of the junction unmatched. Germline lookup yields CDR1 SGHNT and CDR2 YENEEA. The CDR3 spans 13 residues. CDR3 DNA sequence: TGTGCCAGCAGCTTAGAGCGGGAGAACGAGCAGTACTTC. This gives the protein CASSLERENEQYF.

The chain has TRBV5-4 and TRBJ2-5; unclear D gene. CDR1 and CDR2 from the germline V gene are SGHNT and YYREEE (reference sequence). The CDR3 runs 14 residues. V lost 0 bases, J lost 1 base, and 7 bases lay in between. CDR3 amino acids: CASSLDRSQETQYF. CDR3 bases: TGTGCCAGCAGCTTGGACCGGTCCCAAGAGACCCAGTACTTC.

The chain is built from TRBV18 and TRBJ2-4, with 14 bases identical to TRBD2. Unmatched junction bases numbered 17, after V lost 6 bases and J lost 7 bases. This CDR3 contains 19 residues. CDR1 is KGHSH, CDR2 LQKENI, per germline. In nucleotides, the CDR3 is TGTGCCAGCTCGCCCACGAGGGGCGCGGGACTAGCGGGAGTGAACATTCAGTACTTC. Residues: CASSPTRGAGLAGVNIQYF.

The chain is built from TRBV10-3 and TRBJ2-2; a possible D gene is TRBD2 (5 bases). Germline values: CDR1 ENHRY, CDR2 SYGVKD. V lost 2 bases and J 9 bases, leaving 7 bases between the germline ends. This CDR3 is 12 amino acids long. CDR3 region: CAISEPGRELFF. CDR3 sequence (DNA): TGTGCCATCAGTGAGCCGGGAAGGGAGCTGTTTTTT.

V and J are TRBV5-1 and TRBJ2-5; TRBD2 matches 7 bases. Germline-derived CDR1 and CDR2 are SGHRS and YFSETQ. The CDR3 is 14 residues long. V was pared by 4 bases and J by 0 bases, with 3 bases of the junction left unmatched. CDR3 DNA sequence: TGCGCCAGCAGCCCGAGCGGGAACCAAGAGACCCAGTACTTC. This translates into CASSPSGNQETQYF.

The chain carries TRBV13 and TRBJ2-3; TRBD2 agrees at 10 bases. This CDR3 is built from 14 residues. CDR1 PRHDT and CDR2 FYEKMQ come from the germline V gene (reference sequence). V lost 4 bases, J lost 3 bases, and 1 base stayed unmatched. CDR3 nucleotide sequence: TGTGCCAGCAGCTCGGGACTAGCGACAGATACGCAGTATTTT. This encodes CASSSGLATDTQYF.

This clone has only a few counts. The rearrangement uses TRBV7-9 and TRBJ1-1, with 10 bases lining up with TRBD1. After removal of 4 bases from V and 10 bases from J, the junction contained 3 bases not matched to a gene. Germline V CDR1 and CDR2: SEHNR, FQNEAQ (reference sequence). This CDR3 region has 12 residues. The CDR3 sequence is CASSYGQGGAFF. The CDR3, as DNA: TGTGCCAGCAGCTACGGACAGGGGGGAGCTTTCTTT. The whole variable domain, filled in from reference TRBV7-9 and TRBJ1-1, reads DTGVSQNPRHKITKRGQNVTFRCDPISEHNRLYWYRQTLGQGPEFLTYFQNEAQLEKSRLLSDRFSAERPKGSFSTLEIQRTEQGDSAMYLCASSYGQGGAFFGQGTRLTVV.